These 25 T cell receptor beta chains share one sample of origin, sequenced in a study of T cells in Graves' hyperthyroidism and ophthalmopathy. TCR beta CDR3 region amplification was performed from RNA transcripts. An initial round of RT-PCR targeting the TCR CDR3 relied on the HTBI primer set. TCRdb reanalysed the multiplex PCR reads using MiXCR and keeps one entry per CDR3 protein. The profile shows hundreds of thousands of distinct CDR3 sequences, about 15% of them singletons. Sequencing was done on a sample of blood. All receptors derive from a woman aged 18-29 years with Graves' hyperthyroidism.

This clonotype came up many times. The chain recombines TRBV20-1 with TRBJ1-3; D gene uncertain. The germline V gene encodes CDR1 DFQATT and CDR2 SNEGSKA (reference sequence). There are 13 residues in the CDR3. V was cut by 2 bases and J by 4 bases, with 9 bases left in between. For the CDR3, the DNA is TGCAGTGCTAGACTGGGTCCCGGAAACACCATATATTTT. Translated, it gives CSARLGPGNTIYF.

This clonotype was observed a few times. The chain has TRBV7-9 and TRBJ1-4; 7 nucleotides align to TRBD1. The germline V gene encodes CDR1 SEHNR and CDR2 FQNEAQ (reference sequence). The CDR3 is made up of 16 amino acids. V was clipped by 5 bases and J by 7 bases; unmatched bases: 13. The chain's CDR3 is CASSNRPGQPSEKLFF. CDR3 nucleotide sequence: TGTGCCAGCAGCAACCGTCCGGGACAGCCGAGTGAAAAACTGTTTTTT.

This clonotype was picked up many times. The gene calls are TRBV20-1 and TRBJ2-7; tentative D call: TRBD1 (6 bases). There are 16 residues in the CDR3. V lost 0 bases and J lost 0, with 15 bases in between. Germline CDR1 is DFQATT and CDR2 is SNEGSKA (reference sequence). The CDR3 sequence is CSARDSRRGSSYEQYF. The CDR3 nucleotides are TGCAGTGCTAGAGATAGCCGAAGGGGGAGCTCCTACGAGCAGTACTTC.

Notes on this clonotype: This could be a read error, since a much larger clone is one nucleotide away. This rearrangement joins TRBV12-3 or TRBV12-4 to TRBJ1-4, with TRBD1 matching over 10 bases. The CDR3 is made up of 14 amino acids. The V and J ends lost 8 bases and 7 bases, in that order; junction bases with no gene match: 7. The CDR3 nucleotides read TGTGCCAGCTTCTCCTGGACAGGGGGTGAAAAACTGTTTTTT. Protein product: CASFSWTGGEKLFF.

This clonotype appeared a few times. The chain couples TRBV6-5 to TRBJ2-2; D is ambiguous. V was trimmed by 0 bases and J by 6 bases, leaving 11 bases between them. The CDR3 is 15 amino acids. CDR1 MNHEY and CDR2 SVGAGI come from the germline V gene. CDR3 nucleotide sequence: TGTGCCAGCAGTTACTCTGGCACGGTACCCGGGGAGCTGTTTTTT. Translating it yields CASSYSGTVPGELFF.

This clonotype turned up a few times. The gene calls are TRBV15 and TRBJ1-4; a weak D match, TRBD1 (5 bases). Germline lookup yields CDR1 LNHNV and CDR2 YYDKDF (reference sequence). The CDR3 is 15 residues long. Trimming left V 5 bases short and J 5 bases short, with 15 bases between. The CDR3 bases are TGTGCCACCAGCGGCGCCGGGACCGGCAATGAAAAACTGTTTTTT. It translates to CATSGAGTGNEKLFF.

This sequence joins TRBV19 and TRBJ2-7, with 9 bases matching TRBD1. The germline V gene has CDR1 LNHDA and CDR2 SQIVND (reference sequence). V shed 1 base and J 1 base; nucleotides not matched to a gene: 14. The CDR3 runs 19 residues. The CDR3: CASSIGPGQGQRMSYEQYF. CDR3 coding DNA: TGTGCCAGTAGTATAGGGCCGGGACAGGGACAAAGAATGTCCTACGAGCAGTACTTC.

The rearrangement links TRBV9 to TRBJ2-1; TRBD2 aligns across 14 bases. With V trimmed by 0 bases and J by 9 bases, 5 bases remained unmatched. Germline CDR1 reads SGDLS; CDR2 reads YYNGEE. This CDR3 spans 16 amino acids. CDR3 residues: CASSVAGTSGSGEQFF. The CDR3 nucleotides read TGTGCCAGCAGCGTAGCAGGGACTAGCGGGAGTGGTGAGCAGTTCTTC.

The chain's CDR3 is CASSQELGPGYGYTF. The CDR3 nucleotides are TGTGCCAGCAGCCAAGAGTTGGGGCCCGGGTATGGCTACACCTTC. This chain uses TRBV14 with TRBJ1-2; weak D call: TRBD1 (5 bases). Germline CDR1 SGHDN, CDR2 FVKESK. The CDR3 covers 15 residues. V was cut by 0 bases and J by 5 bases, with 13 bases left in between.

This clonotype was seen repeatedly, ten times or more. V gene TRBV2 combines with J gene TRBJ2-5; TRBD2 might be the D (6 bases). The CDR3 is made up of 12 amino acids. CDR1 and CDR2 from the germline V gene are SNHLY and FYNNEI. Trimming stripped 3 bases from V and 5 bases from J, with 7 bases between. The CDR3 reads CASSEEGETQYF. The CDR3 DNA is TGTGCCAGCAGTGAGGAGGGGGAGACCCAGTACTTC.

This clonotype was observed many times. The chain employs TRBV3-1 and TRBJ1-1; D gene unclear. The V end lost 1 base, the J end lost 4 bases, and 10 bases lay between the germline ends. This CDR3 has 14 amino acids. Germline CDR1 reads LGHDT; CDR2 reads YNNKEL (reference sequence). For the CDR3, the DNA is TGTGCCAGCAGCCAAGGGGCGCGGACCACTGAAGCTTTCTTT. This gives the protein CASSQGARTTEAFF.

This clonotype was counted between two and nine times. This chain joins TRBV10-3 and TRBJ1-6; D unclear. The V end was cut by 0 bases, the J end by 2 bases, with 5 bases between. The CDR3 contains 15 residues. Germline values: CDR1 ENHRY, CDR2 SYGVKD. CDR3 residues: CAISESGTYNSPLHF. The CDR3 coding sequence is TGTGCCATCAGTGAGTCGGGGACCTATAATTCACCCCTCCACTTT.

The rearrangement uses TRBV7-9 and TRBJ1-1, with D uncertain. Germline CDR1 reads SEHNR; CDR2 reads FQNEAQ (reference sequence). This CDR3 spans 12 amino acids. The V end lost 6 bases, the J end lost 4 bases, and 9 bases lay between the germline ends. This chain's CDR3 is CASRWEGTEAFF. As DNA, the CDR3 is TGTGCCAGCAGATGGGAGGGCACTGAAGCTTTCTTT.

This CDR3 is CASAPIRGSYEQYF. The CDR3 nucleotides are TGTGCCAGCGCGCCAATACGGGGTTCCTACGAGCAGTACTTC. The rearrangement links TRBV6-2 or TRBV6-3 to TRBJ2-7; possibly TRBD2 for D (5 bases). The CDR3 has 14 amino acids. The germline CDR1 and CDR2 sequences are MNHEY and SVGEGT. V dropped 8 bases and J dropped 1 base, with 15 bases sitting between them.

This chain uses TRBV28 with TRBJ2-7, with 9 bases identical to TRBD1. The J call may be wrong; the DNA end is better matched by TRBJ2-1. Germline V CDR1 and CDR2: MDHEN, SYDVKM. This CDR3 has 15 amino acids. The CDR3 DNA follows: TGTGCCAGCCAGACTTCCGGGACAGGGCGATACGAGCAGTTCTTC. Protein: CASQTSGTGRYEQFF.

This clonotype has just a few counts. This rearrangement joins TRBV27 to TRBJ2-7; 10 nucleotides agree with TRBD2. The CDR3 spans 16 residues. In germline, CDR1 is MNHEY, CDR2 SMNVEV (reference sequence). V dropped 3 bases and J dropped 8; count of bases not matched to a gene: 13. The CDR3 nucleotides are TGTGCCAGCAGTTTCTCCTTGAGCGGGGGGGCCTCTAAGCAGTACTTC. Protein product: CASSFSLSGGASKQYF.

A word on this clonotype: One base away lies a much larger clone, so this may be a sequencing read error. The chain has TRBV28 and TRBJ2-1; 10 nucleotides match TRBD2. With V trimmed by 5 bases and J by 10 bases, 8 bases remained unmatched. CDR3 length: 14 residues. Germline lookup yields CDR1 MDHEN and CDR2 SYDVKM. The CDR3 spells CASSLELAGEEQFF. The CDR3 DNA reads as TGTGCCAGCAGTCTTGAGCTAGCGGGAGAGGAGCAGTTCTTC.

V usage is TRBV5-5 and J usage is TRBJ2-7; a weak D match, TRBD2 (6 bases). V was shortened by 4 bases and J by 3 bases, with 20 bases between the two germline ends. Germline CDR1 and CDR2: SGHKS and YYEKEE (reference sequence). This CDR3 spans 16 amino acids. The CDR3 bases are TGTGCCAGCAGCCCCGTAGCGGTAAACCCCCGCTACGAGCAGTACTTC. It is translated as CASSPVAVNPRYEQYF.

The J gene is TRBJ2-7, the V gene TRBV18, with D possibly being TRBD2 (6 bases). This CDR3 is built from 15 residues. V dropped 0 bases and J dropped 4 bases, with 13 bases sitting between them. The V gene's germline CDR1 is KGHSH and CDR2 LQKENI. Here the CDR3 DNA reads TGTGCCAGCTCACCACCGTCCGGGAGTGGGTACGAGCAGTACTTC. Its protein product is CASSPPSGSGYEQYF.

The chain carries TRBV29-1 and TRBJ1-4, with D perhaps TRBD1 (6 bases). Germline CDR1 SQVTM, CDR2 ANQGSEA. The V gene lost 4 bases and the J gene lost 5 bases, with 17 bases spanning the gap. The CDR3 loop spans 15 amino acids. CDR3 sequence: CSVVFHEGVNEKLFF. Written as DNA, the CDR3 is TGCAGCGTTGTTTTCCACGAGGGGGTAAATGAAAAACTGTTTTTT. The whole variable domain, filled in from reference TRBV29-1 and TRBJ1-4, reads SAVISQKPSRDICQRGTSLTIQCQVDSQVTMMFWYRQQPGQSLTLIATANQGSEATYESGFVIDKFPISRPNLTFSTLTVSNMSPEDSSIYLCSVVFHEGVNEKLFFGSGTQLSVL.

CDR3 residues: CATSSPLADYNEQFF. The CDR3 DNA reads TGTGCCACCTCCTCCCCCCTAGCGGACTACAATGAGCAGTTCTTC. J is TRBJ2-1 and V is TRBV24-1, with 7 bases that match TRBD2. The junction had 10 bases not matched to a gene; V was cut back by 9 bases and J by 3 bases. The CDR3 spans 15 residues. In germline, CDR1 is KGHDR, CDR2 SFDVKD.

The chain joins TRBV9 to TRBJ2-7, with D unresolved. V was pared by 1 base and J by 0 bases, with 2 bases between. The CDR3 is 12 amino acids. Germline V gene data show CDR1 as SGDLS and CDR2 as YYNGEE. This CDR3 reads CASSVLSYEQYF. The CDR3 nucleotides read TGTGCCAGCAGCGTACTCTCCTACGAGCAGTACTTC.

This clonotype came up many times. The chain is built from TRBV28 and TRBJ2-1; 13 nucleotides match TRBD2. The ends lost 7 bases at V and 4 bases at J; junction bases unmatched: 4. Germline CDR1 reads MDHEN; CDR2 reads SYDVKM. This CDR3 region has 15 residues. CDR3 region: CASTPGLAGYNEQFF. Written as DNA, the CDR3 is TGTGCCAGCACACCGGGACTAGCGGGATACAATGAGCAGTTCTTC.

This clonotype was seen only a few times. The chain uses TRBV12-3 or TRBV12-4 and TRBJ2-7; no reliable D call. This CDR3 has 13 residues. V was pared by 3 bases and J by 5 bases, with 11 bases between. CDR3 sequence: CASSFGWVDEQYF. CDR3 coding DNA: TGTGCCAGCAGTTTCGGTTGGGTTGACGAGCAGTACTTC.

This clonotype occurred many times. The rearrangement joins TRBV18 to TRBJ2-5; tentative D call: TRBD1 (6 bases). In germline, CDR1 is KGHSH, CDR2 LQKENI. V lost 3 bases, J lost 0 bases, and 14 bases lay in between. This CDR3 spans 16 amino acids. The CDR3 sequence: CASSPVTGTYQETQYF. In nucleotides, the CDR3 is TGTGCCAGCTCACCCGTAACAGGGACGTACCAAGAGACCCAGTACTTC.